Sequencing of this TCR beta chain was carried out in a study of somatic mutations in cytotoxic T cells in rheumatoid arthritis. The study, taken as a whole, reports: No multiple-comparison adjustment was applied to the slight TRBV07 underrepresentation in rheumatoid arthritis patients.

CDR1 is MNHEY, CDR2 SMNVEV, per germline (reference sequence). Trimming took 7 bases from V and 1 from J; bases not matched to a gene: 4. This CDR3 region has 14 residues. Method: immunoSEQ multiplex PCR; TCRdb's copy keeps in-frame clones and lacks some. The sample includes 12,000 to 15,000 clones, about 89% seen only once; the top ten take over 15%. As to this clone: Its antigen is currently unknown.

The V gene is TRBV27, the J gene TRBJ1-1; 9 bases map to TRBD1. The receptor was derived from a man between 65 and 79 years old with rheumatoid arthritis. Sequencing was carried out using CD4+ T cells sorted from blood. CDR3 sequence reads: CASTQTGGNTEAFF. The DNA of the CDR3 is TGTGCCAGCACTCAGACAGGGGGGAACACTGAAGCTTTCTTT.